The 19 T cell receptor beta chains given below trace back to one sample, sequenced in a study of cytomegalovirus exposure and HLA in healthy donors. The study ran its PCR with 60 Vbeta and 13 Jbeta primers. Assay used: immunoSEQ multiplex PCR; TCRdb lists only in-frame clones, some missing. The sample consists of approximately 290,000 clones, approximately 80% of them appearing once. The sequenced sample was PBMCs. All receptors come from a girl aged 2-10 years in good health and CMV-seronegative.

The CDR3 is CASSPLAGRYNEQFF. The CDR3 bases are TGTGCCAGCAGCCCACTAGCGGGGCGCTACAATGAGCAGTTCTTC. The chain couples TRBV7-9 to TRBJ2-1; 10 bases fit TRBD2. The CDR3 covers 15 residues. With V trimmed by 5 bases and J by 3 bases, 4 bases remained unmatched. Per the germline V gene, CDR1 is SEHNR and CDR2 is FQNEAQ (reference sequence).

This clone has only one observation. The chain recombines TRBV5-4 with TRBJ1-2; D is undetermined. Germline CDR1 is SGHNT and CDR2 is YYREEE (reference sequence). Trimming removed 4 bases from V and 3 bases from J, with 7 bases in between. This CDR3 has 12 amino acids. CDR3 sequence reads: CASSLTDYGYTF. The CDR3 bases are TGTGCCAGCAGCCTAACGGACTATGGCTACACCTTC.

This chain links TRBV4-1 with TRBJ2-4, with 7 bases lining up with TRBD2. The CDR3 is made up of 19 amino acids. Losses at the gene ends were 0 bases for V and 1 base for J; bases not matched to a gene: 12. CDR1 and CDR2 from the germline V gene are MGHRA and YSYEKL. CDR3 nucleotide sequence: TGCGCCAGCAGCCAAGATCCGGTAGCCAGCGGGGCGGCCAAAAACATTCAGTACTTC. As protein: CASSQDPVASGAAKNIQYF.

The CDR3 region is CATSRGGQGQETQYF. In DNA form, the CDR3 reads TGTGCCACCAGCAGAGGGGGACAGGGCCAAGAGACCCAGTACTTC. The J gene is TRBJ2-5, the V gene TRBV15, with 9 bases that match TRBD1. The CDR3 length is 15 residues. V lost 1 base and J lost 1; bases outside the gene matches: 1. Looked up from germline, CDR1 is LNHNV and CDR2 is YYDKDF (reference sequence).

The gene calls are TRBV15 and TRBJ2-7, with 10 bases fitting TRBD1. Germline CDR1 is LNHNV and CDR2 is YYDKDF (reference sequence). V lost 0 bases and J lost 4; bases outside the gene matches: 3. The CDR3 is 15 residues long. CDR3 nucleotides: TGTGCCACCAGCAGAGATTCGGACAGGGGGTACGAGCAGTACTTC. Protein sequence: CATSRDSDRGYEQYF.

The V and J genes are TRBV15 and TRBJ1-1; D remains ambiguous. The CDR3 is 11 residues long. Germline V gene data show CDR1 as LNHNV and CDR2 as YYDKDF (reference sequence). V lost 5 bases and J lost 1, with 2 bases in between. The CDR3 DNA sequence: TGTGCCACCAGCCAGAACACTGAAGCTTTCTTT. Translation gives CATSQNTEAFF. The full variable domain, its missing parts supplied by reference TRBV15 and TRBJ1-1, is DAMVIQNPRYQVTQFGKPVTLSCSQTLNHNVMYWYQQKSSQAPKLLFHYYDKDFNNEADTPDNFQSRRPNTSFCFLDIRSPGLGDTAMYLCATSQNTEAFFGQGTRLTVV.

This clone has just a few counts. This chain connects TRBV19 to TRBJ2-1; TRBD2 aligns across 7 bases. The CDR3 is 15 amino acids. Germline CDR1 and CDR2: LNHDA and SQIVND (reference sequence). The ends lost 6 bases at V and 0 bases at J; junction bases unmatched: 5. The CDR3 nucleotides read TGTGCCAGTAGCCCCGGGACTACCTCCTACAATGAGCAGTTCTTC. It encodes CASSPGTTSYNEQFF.

V gene TRBV4-1 combines with J gene TRBJ1-1, with D unresolved. The CDR3 loop spans 19 amino acids. Germline assignment: CDR1 MGHRA and CDR2 YSYEKL. The V end lost 1 base, the J end lost 1 base, and 22 bases lay between the germline ends. CDR3 nucleotide sequence: TGCGCCAGCAGCCAAGCCCCAGCTAGTACAAAGGCCCCGAACACTGAAGCTTTCTTT. This codes for CASSQAPASTKAPNTEAFF.

The chain has TRBV30 and TRBJ2-1; 7 nucleotides line up with TRBD2. Germline CDR1 reads GTSNPN; CDR2 reads SVGIG (reference sequence). The CDR3 has 14 amino acids. Unmatched junction bases numbered 12, after V lost 5 bases and J lost 8 bases. The CDR3 DNA sequence: TGTGCCTGGCAGACTAGCCCGGGACCCTATGAGCAGTTCTTC. It codes for CAWQTSPGPYEQFF.

This clone was counted only a few times. The genes are TRBV18 and TRBJ1-2, with D possibly TRBD1 on 6 matching bases. The V gene lost 4 bases and the J gene lost 5 bases, with 11 bases spanning the gap. The V gene's germline CDR1 is KGHSH and CDR2 LQKENI. There are 13 residues in the CDR3. DNA of the CDR3: TGTGCCAGCTCACACGGACAGCGGTATGGCTACACCTTC. Encoded protein: CASSHGQRYGYTF.

This clone appeared once. The V gene is TRBV5-4, the J gene TRBJ2-5; D possibly corresponds to TRBD2 (7 bases). CDR1 SGHNT and CDR2 YYREEE come from the germline V gene (reference sequence). Deletions cut 2 bases from V and 5 bases from J, with 19 bases between. The CDR3 runs to 16 residues. In nucleotides, the CDR3 is TGTGCCAGCAGCTTCGATAGGGGGGGGGCATGGGAGACCCAGTACTTC. It yields the protein CASSFDRGGAWETQYF. Full variable domain (missing parts from reference TRBV5-4 and TRBJ2-5): ETGVTQSPTHLIKTRGQQVTLRCSSQSGHNTVSWYQQALGQGPQFIFQYYREEENGRGNFPPRFSGLQFPNYSSELNVNALELDDSALYLCASSFDRGGAWETQYFGPGTRLLVL.

V is TRBV13 and J is TRBJ1-6; weak D call: TRBD1 (6 bases). Germline CDR1 is PRHDT and CDR2 is FYEKMQ (reference sequence). The CDR3 is 14 residues long. The germline V and J ends were trimmed by 0 bases and 11 bases, with 11 bases remaining between them. This CDR3 reads CASSLGRGRTPLHF. CDR3 DNA: TGTGCCAGCAGCTTAGGCAGGGGAAGAACACCCCTCCACTTT. Full variable domain (remainder filled in from reference TRBV13 and TRBJ1-6): AAGVIQSPRHLIKEKRETATLKCYPIPRHDTVYWYQQGPGQDPQFLISFYEKMQSDKGSIPDRFSAQQFSDYHSELNMSSLELGDSALYFCASSLGRGRTPLHFGNGTRLTVT.

This clone was recorded a few times. The chain uses TRBV5-4 and TRBJ2-1; no clear D. Per germline, CDR1 SGHNT and CDR2 YYREEE (reference sequence). This CDR3 has 16 residues. Trimming removed 4 bases from V and 0 bases from J, with 14 bases in between. CDR3 sequence reads: CASSDTTISSYNEQFF. The CDR3 DNA follows: TGTGCCAGCAGCGACACAACCATAAGCTCCTACAATGAGCAGTTCTTC.

This clone has just one count. The rearrangement joins TRBV11-2 to TRBJ2-7, with 12 bases matching TRBD2. This CDR3 is 17 amino acids long. Trimming at V came to 0 bases and at J to 4 bases, leaving 7 bases not matched to a gene. Looked up from germline, CDR1 is SGHAT and CDR2 is FQNNGV. The DNA for the CDR3 is TGTGCCAGCAGCTTAGATAGCCTAGCGGGAGGGCAGTACGAGCAGTACTTC. Translated: CASSLDSLAGGQYEQYF.

This clone was picked up a small number of times. This chain uses TRBV6-1 with TRBJ1-2, with TRBD1 identical over 7 bases. Germline V gives CDR1 MNHNS, CDR2 SASEGT. This CDR3 is built from 14 residues. The ends lost 3 bases at V and 4 bases at J; junction bases unmatched: 5. DNA of the CDR3: TGTGCCAGCAGTGAGTGGGGACAGAGCTATGGCTACACCTTC. Translation: CASSEWGQSYGYTF.

The gene calls are TRBV27 and TRBJ2-1; 12 bases fit TRBD2. V lost 5 bases, J lost 3 bases, and 2 bases stayed unmatched. This CDR3 contains 15 residues. The germline gives CDR1 MNHEY, CDR2 SMNVEV (reference sequence). The DNA for the CDR3 is TGTGCCAGCAGTAGGACTAGCGGGGTCTACAATGAGCAGTTCTTC. This codes for CASSRTSGVYNEQFF.

The rearrangement uses TRBV6-5 and TRBJ2-1, with 8 bases that match TRBD1. This CDR3 is 15 amino acids long. Trimming removed 6 bases from V and 3 bases from J; junction bases left unmatched: 7. Germline V gives CDR1 MNHEY, CDR2 SVGAGI. The CDR3 bases are TGTGCCAGCAGCCGCGCCGGGACAGGCTACAATGAGCAGTTCTTC. It encodes CASSRAGTGYNEQFF.

The chain carries TRBV11-2 and TRBJ2-7, with 14 positions matching TRBD2. Germline CDR1 reads SGHAT; CDR2 reads FQNNGV. Trimming took 7 bases from V and 0 from J; bases not matched to a gene: 8. This CDR3 is built from 17 residues. The chain's CDR3 is CASTSTSGREASYEQYF. DNA of the CDR3: TGTGCCAGCACATCGACTAGCGGGAGGGAAGCCTCCTACGAGCAGTACTTC.

In its sample, this clone was seen once. The genes are TRBV27 and TRBJ2-1; 8 bases are a match to TRBD1. Per the germline V gene, CDR1 is MNHEY and CDR2 is SMNVEV (reference sequence). There are 13 residues in the CDR3. Here the CDR3 DNA reads TGTGCGACCGGGACAGGACAAATCTCAGAGCAGTTCTTC. Protein sequence: CATGTGQISEQFF.